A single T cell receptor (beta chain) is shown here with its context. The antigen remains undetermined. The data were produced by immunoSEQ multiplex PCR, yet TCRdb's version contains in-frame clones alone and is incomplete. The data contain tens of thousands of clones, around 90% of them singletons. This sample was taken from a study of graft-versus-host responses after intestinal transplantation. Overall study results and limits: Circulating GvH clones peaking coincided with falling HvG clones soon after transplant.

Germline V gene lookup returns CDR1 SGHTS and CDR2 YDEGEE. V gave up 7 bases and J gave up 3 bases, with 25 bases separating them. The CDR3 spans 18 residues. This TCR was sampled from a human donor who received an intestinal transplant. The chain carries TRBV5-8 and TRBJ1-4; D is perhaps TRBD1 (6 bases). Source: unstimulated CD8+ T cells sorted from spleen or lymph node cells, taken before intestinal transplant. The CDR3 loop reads CASSLGTRELLANEKLFF. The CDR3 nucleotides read TGTGCCAGCTCCTTGGGGACACGCGAACTCCTAGCTAATGAAAAACTGTTTTTT.